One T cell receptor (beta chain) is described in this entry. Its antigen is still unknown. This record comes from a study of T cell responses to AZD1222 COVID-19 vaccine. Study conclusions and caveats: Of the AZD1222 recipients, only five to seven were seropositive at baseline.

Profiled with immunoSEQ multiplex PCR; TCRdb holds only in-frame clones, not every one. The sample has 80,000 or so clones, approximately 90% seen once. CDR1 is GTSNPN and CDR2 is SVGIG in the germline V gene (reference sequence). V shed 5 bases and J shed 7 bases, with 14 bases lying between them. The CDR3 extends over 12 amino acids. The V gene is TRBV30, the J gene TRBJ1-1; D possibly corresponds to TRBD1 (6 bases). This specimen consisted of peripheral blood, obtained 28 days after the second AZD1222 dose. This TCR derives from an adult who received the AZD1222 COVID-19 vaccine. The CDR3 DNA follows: TGTGCCTGGGGCGGGGGCAGGGTTGAAGCTTTCTTT. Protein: CAWGGGRVEAFF.